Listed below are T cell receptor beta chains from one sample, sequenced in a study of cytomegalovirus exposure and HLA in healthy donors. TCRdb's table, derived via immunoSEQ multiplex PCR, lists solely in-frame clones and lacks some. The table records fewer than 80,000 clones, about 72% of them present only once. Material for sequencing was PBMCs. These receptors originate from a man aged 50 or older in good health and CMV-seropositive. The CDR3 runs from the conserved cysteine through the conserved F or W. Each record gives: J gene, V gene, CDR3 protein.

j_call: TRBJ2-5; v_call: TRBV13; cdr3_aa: CASSTKGGARETQYF
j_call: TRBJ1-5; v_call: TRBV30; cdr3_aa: CAWSWTGGNQPQHF
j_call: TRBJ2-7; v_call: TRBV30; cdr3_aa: CACGRVEQYF
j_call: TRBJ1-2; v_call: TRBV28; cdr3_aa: CASSDPTGIYGYTF
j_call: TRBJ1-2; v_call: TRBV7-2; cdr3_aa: CASSPGAYGYTF
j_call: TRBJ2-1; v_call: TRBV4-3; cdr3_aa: CASSQYSYNEQFF
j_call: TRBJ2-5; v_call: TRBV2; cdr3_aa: CASSEKAGEETQYF
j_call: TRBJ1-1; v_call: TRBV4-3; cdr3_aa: CASSQEGAGNTEAFF
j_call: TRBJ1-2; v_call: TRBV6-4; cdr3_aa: CASSERTGGFYGYTF
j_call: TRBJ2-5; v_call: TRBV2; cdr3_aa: CASSEGGGRKETQYF
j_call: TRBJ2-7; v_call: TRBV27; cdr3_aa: CASPFSGTYEQYF
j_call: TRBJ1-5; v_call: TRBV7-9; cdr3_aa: CASSSRQGTSEGPQHF
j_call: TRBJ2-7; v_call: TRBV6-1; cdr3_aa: CASSGGQGSYEQYF
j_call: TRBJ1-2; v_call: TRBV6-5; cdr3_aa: CASSPSQGAGYGYTF
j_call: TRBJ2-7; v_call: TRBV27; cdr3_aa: CASSGTATYEQYF
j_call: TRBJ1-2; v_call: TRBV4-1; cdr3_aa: CASSQVSGERLYGYTF
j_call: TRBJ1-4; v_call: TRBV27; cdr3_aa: CASSSATNEKLFF
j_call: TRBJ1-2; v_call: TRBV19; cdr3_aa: CASSIGSQGADPDGYTF
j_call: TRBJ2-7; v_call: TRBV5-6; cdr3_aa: CASSLGGEQYF
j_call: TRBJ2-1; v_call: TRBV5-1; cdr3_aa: CASRLLAGVPSSYNEQFF
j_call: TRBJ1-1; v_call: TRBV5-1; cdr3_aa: CASSLGGTTLEAFF
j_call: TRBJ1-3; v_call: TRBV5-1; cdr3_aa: CASSVGRDSGNTIYF
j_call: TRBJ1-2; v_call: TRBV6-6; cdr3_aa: CASSPTDYGYTF
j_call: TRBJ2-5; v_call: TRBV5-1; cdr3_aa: CASKLGEPSGRETQYF
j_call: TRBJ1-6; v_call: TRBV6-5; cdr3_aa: CASSPDRGQNSPLHF
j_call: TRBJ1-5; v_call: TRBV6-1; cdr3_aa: CASKSGLNQPQHF
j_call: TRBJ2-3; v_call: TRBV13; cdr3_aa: CASSLGREKFTDTQYF
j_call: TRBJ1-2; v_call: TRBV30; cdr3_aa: CAWRWTAQRYYGYTF
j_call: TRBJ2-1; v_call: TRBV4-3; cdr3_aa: CASSQDFGTGYNEQFF
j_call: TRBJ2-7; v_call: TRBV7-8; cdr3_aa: CASSFPLAGGRVYEQYF
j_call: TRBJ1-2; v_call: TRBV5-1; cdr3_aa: CASSSTGPGGYTF
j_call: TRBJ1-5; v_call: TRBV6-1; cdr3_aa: CASSENLFGGRQPQHF
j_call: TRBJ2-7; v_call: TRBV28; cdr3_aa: CASTLPVSAVSYEQYF
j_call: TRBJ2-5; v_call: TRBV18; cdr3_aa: CASSPTGTQETQYF
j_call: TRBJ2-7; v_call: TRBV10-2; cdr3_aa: CASRSAGRRDSYEQYF
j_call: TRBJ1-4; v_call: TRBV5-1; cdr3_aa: CASSLAGTGVEKLFF
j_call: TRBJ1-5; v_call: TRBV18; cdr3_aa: CASSQLPGQDNNQPQHF
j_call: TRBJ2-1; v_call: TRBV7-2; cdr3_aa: CASSLGVAGGLPSYNEQFF
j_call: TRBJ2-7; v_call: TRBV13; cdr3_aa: CASSEYRSSYEQYF
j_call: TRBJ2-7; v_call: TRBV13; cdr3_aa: CASSFGAGKSSYEQYF
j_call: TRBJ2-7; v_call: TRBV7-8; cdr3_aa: CASSLASGLSSYEQYF
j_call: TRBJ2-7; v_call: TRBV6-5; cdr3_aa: CASSKRQGANEQYF
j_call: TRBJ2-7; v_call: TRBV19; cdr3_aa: CASSFRGTSGKYNEQYF
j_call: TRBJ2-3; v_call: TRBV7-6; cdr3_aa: CASSKTSGQKTSGGAEDTQYF
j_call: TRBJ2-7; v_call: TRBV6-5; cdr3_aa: CASSFLSTGLTYEQYF
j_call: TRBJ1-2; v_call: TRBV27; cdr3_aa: CASSRIRQGPRGPNYGYTF
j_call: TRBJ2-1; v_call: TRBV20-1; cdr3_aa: CSVRDSEQFF
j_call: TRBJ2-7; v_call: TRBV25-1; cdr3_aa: CASRGTGGYEQYF
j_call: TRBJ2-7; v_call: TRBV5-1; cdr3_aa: CASSFLAGGSYEQYF
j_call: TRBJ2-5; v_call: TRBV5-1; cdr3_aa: CASSLGSGGAGETQYF